A selection of T cell receptor beta chains follows, all from one sample in a study of OX40 agonist ivuxolimab in advanced cancers. Profiled with immunoSEQ multiplex PCR; TCRdb holds only in-frame clones, not every one. There are tens of thousands of clones in the sample; roughly 91% occur only once, and around 25% lies in the top ten. The material was CD4+ or CD8+ T cells sorted from blood, obtained in a trial of the OX40 agonist ivuxolimab. The source of these receptors is an adult with an advanced solid tumor such as melanoma, head and neck, liver or kidney cancer. Both conserved end residues are part of each CDR3. The D gene is left open where the match is weak.

CASNIAGISYNEQFF,TGTGCCAGCAATATAGCGGGAATCTCCTACAATGAGCAGTTCTTC,TRBV28,TRBJ2-1,TRBD2
CASSLQGYNQPQHF,TGTGCCAGCAGTTTACAGGGATACAATCAGCCCCAGCATTTT,TRBV27,TRBJ1-5,NA
CASLWGVQETQYF,TGTGCCAGTCTCTGGGGAGTACAAGAGACCCAGTACTTC,TRBV7-6,TRBJ2-5,NA
CASSLQGTGNTIYF,TGTGCCAGCAGTTTACAGGGTACTGGAAACACCATATATTTT,TRBV28,TRBJ1-3,NA
CASSETGAATQYF,TGCGCCAGCAGCGAGACAGGCGCGGCTACCCAGTACTTC,TRBV10-1,TRBJ2-5,NA
CASSEATGLTYEQYF,TGTGCCAGCAGTGAAGCGACAGGGTTAACCTACGAGCAGTACTTC,TRBV6-1,TRBJ2-7,TRBD1
CASSHYDGYNEQFF,TGCGCCAGCAGCCATTACGACGGCTACAATGAGCAGTTCTTC,TRBV4-1,TRBJ2-1,NA
CASRTGTGWVEQYF,TGTGCCAGCCGTACCGGGACAGGGTGGGTCGAGCAGTACTTC,TRBV7-3,TRBJ2-7,TRBD1
CASSGLAGGNEQYF,TGTGCCAGCAGCGGCCTAGCGGGAGGGAACGAGCAGTACTTC,TRBV7-2,TRBJ2-7,TRBD2
CASSPWTSGDEQFF,TGTGCCAGCAGCCCGTGGACCTCTGGGGATGAGCAGTTCTTC,TRBV9,TRBJ2-1,NA